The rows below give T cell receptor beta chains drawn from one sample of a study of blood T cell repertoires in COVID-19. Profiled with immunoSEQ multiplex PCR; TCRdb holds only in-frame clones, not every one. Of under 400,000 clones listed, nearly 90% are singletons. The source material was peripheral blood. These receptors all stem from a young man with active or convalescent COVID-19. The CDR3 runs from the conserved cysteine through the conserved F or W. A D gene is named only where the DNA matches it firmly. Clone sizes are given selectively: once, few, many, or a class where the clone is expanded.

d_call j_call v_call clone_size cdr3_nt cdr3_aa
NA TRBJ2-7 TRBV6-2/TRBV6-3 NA TGTGCCAGCAGTTACCTCTACGAGCAGTACTTC CASSYLYEQYF
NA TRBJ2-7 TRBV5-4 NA TGTGCCAGCACCCTTTACGAGCAGTACTTC CASTLYEQYF
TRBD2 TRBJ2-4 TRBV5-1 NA TGCGCCAGCAACACCGGGACTAGCGGGGGGAGTACGGCCAAAAACATTCAGTACTTC CASNTGTSGGSTAKNIQYF
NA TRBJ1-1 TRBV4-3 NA TGCGCCAGCAGCGGCGGGATCATGAACACTGAAGCTTTCTTT CASSGGIMNTEAFF
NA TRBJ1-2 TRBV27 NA TGTGCCAGCAGCCTAGACCTTACAGGGCTCGGGGGCTACACCTTC CASSLDLTGLGGYTF
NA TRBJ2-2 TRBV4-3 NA TGCGCCAGCAGCCAAGATGGGCAGGTCGGGGAGCTGTTTTTT CASSQDGQVGELFF
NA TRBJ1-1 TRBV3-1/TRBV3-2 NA TGTGCCAGCAGCCATGAGGGCATGAACACTGAAGCTTTCTTT CASSHEGMNTEAFF
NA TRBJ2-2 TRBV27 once TGTGCCAGTGAAGGGGGAGCCACCGGGGAGCTGTTTTTT CASEGGATGELFF
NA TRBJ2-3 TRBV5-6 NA TGTGCCAGCAGCTTGGTTGGGGGCCGTGGCACAGATACGCAGTATTTT CASSLVGGRGTDTQYF
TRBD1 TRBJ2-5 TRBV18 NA TGTGCCAGCTCACCCAGGACAGGGACACAAGAGACCCAGTACTTC CASSPRTGTQETQYF
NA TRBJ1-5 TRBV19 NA TGTGCCAGTATCCAGGGGACCCCGTATAGCAATCAGCCCCAGCATTTT CASIQGTPYSNQPQHF
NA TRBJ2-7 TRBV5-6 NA TGTGCCAGCAGCTCAACGAAGGGGGTAGGAACCTACGAGCAGTACTTC CASSSTKGVGTYEQYF
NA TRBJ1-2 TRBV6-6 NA TGTGCCAGCAGCCACCAGTTTAACTATGGCTACACCTTC CASSHQFNYGYTF
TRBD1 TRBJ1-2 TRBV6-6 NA TGTGCCAGCCTAAAGGACAGGTTCTATGGCTACACCTTC CASLKDRFYGYTF
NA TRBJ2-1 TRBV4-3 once TGCGCCAGCAGCCAAGATCTCGGGCTAGCGTCAAATGAGCAGTTCTTC CASSQDLGLASNEQFF
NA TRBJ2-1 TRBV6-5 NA TGTGCCAGCACCCTAGTGTCTATCCTGGGAGTTGAGCAGTTCTTC CASTLVSILGVEQFF
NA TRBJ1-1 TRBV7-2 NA TGTGCCAGCAGCTCCCTTCCCTCAGGGAACACTGAAGCTTTCTTT CASSSLPSGNTEAFF
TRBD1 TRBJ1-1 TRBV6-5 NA TGTGCCAGCAGCCCGGACAGGGGGACTGAAGCTTTCTTT CASSPDRGTEAFF
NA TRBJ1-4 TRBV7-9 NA TGTGCCAGCAGCTCAGGGGCAGGGGATGAAAAACTGTTTTTT CASSSGAGDEKLFF
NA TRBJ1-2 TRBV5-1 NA TGCGCCAGCAGCTCGGGACACGTTTATGGCTACACCTTC CASSSGHVYGYTF
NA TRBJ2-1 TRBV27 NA TGTGCCAGCAGTCAAAACGTCAGGGGTGGCAATGAGCAGTTCTTC CASSQNVRGGNEQFF
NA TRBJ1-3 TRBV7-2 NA TGTGCCAGCAGCCTACATTGGACAGCTGGAAACACCATATATTTT CASSLHWTAGNTIYF
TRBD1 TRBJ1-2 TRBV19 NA TGTGCCAGCATGACAGGGAACTATGGCTACACCTTC CASMTGNYGYTF
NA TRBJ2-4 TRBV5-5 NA TGTGCCAGCAGCCGTGGGGGGACAGTGAACATTCAGTACTTC CASSRGGTVNIQYF
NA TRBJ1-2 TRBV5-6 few TGTGCCAGCAGCACCCATGGGCAGTCCTATGGCTACACCTTC CASSTHGQSYGYTF
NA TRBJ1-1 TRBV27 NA TGTGCCAGCAGTTTTGGAGGGGCCGCTGAAGCTTTCTTT CASSFGGAAEAFF
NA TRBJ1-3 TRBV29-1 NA TGCAGCGTATTGGACCGCGGGTCGGGAAACACCATATATTTT CSVLDRGSGNTIYF
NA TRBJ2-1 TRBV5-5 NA TGTGCCAGCAGCTTAGCGGTGAGCTCCTACAATGAGCAGTTCTTC CASSLAVSSYNEQFF
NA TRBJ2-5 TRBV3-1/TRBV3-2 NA TGTGCCAGCAGCCAACCTAGCTGGGGAGAGACCCAGTACTTC CASSQPSWGETQYF
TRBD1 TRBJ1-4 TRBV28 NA TGTGCCAGCAGTTTCAACTTAGGGACAGCTGAAAAACTGTTTTTT CASSFNLGTAEKLFF
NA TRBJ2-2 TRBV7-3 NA TGTGCCAGCAGCTTATCAGGGTCCAGCACCGGGGAGCTGTTTTTT CASSLSGSSTGELFF
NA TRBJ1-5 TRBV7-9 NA TGTGCCAGCAGCTTAGTTGGGTCAGGGGGCAATCAGCCCCAGCATTTT CASSLVGSGGNQPQHF
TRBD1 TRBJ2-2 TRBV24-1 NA TGTGCCACCAGTAACCCGACAGGGGCCAACACCGGGGAGCTGTTTTTT CATSNPTGANTGELFF
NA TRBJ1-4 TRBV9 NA TGTGCCAGCAGCGTAGCGGAAGGAAGGGGGATGGGCGAAAAACTGTTTTTT CASSVAEGRGMGEKLFF
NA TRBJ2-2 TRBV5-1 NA TGCGCCAGCCAAGCCACAGGATTGGCCGGGGAGCTGTTTTTT CASQATGLAGELFF
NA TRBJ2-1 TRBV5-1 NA TGCGCCAGCAAACAAGGGGATAGCTCCTACAATGAGCAGTTCTTC CASKQGDSSYNEQFF
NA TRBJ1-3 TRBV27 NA TGTGCCAGCGCTCCGGGGGGAACTGGAAACACCATATATTTT CASAPGGTGNTIYF
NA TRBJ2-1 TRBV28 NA TGTGCCAGCAGTCCTCCCGCTAGTGTCAATGAGCAGTTCTTC CASSPPASVNEQFF
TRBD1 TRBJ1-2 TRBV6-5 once TGTGCCAGCAGTTACGGGACAGGGGGCGAGAATGGCTACACCTTC CASSYGTGGENGYTF
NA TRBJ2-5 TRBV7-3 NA TGTGCCAGCAGCTCGACAGTTCAAGAGACCCAGTACTTC CASSSTVQETQYF
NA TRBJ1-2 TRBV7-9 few TGTGCCAGCAGCTTAGCGCGGGGCAGTTACTATGGCTACACCTTC CASSLARGSYYGYTF
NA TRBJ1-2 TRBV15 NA TGTGCCACCAGCAGAGATCTGGGGGGAGCCCGTAACTATGGCTACACCTTC CATSRDLGGARNYGYTF
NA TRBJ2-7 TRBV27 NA TGTGCCAGCAGGGCCCTGGACTATGGGCCCTACGAGCAGTACTTC CASRALDYGPYEQYF
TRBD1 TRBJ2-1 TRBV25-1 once TGTGCCAGCAGCTTGGACAGGTCTGGGCAGTTCTTC CASSLDRSGQFF
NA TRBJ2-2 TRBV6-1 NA TGTGCCAGCAGTGAAGCAGGGGAAGGGATCGGGGAGCTGTTTTTT CASSEAGEGIGELFF